These 9 T cell receptor beta chains were sequenced from one sample in a study of blood T cell repertoires in COVID-19. The table came from immunoSEQ multiplex PCR; TCRdb's copy has only in-frame clones and leaves some out. The sample includes about 220,000 clones, 83% of them seen just once. The sample was PBMCs or T cells enriched from blood (not recorded which). The receptors come from a woman between 50 and 59 years old who had been exposed to COVID-19.

The chain employs TRBV3-1 (or the pseudogene TRBV3-2) and TRBJ1-2, with a possible D match to TRBD1 (5 bases). The CDR3 has 15 amino acids. CDR1 LGHDT and CDR2 YNNKEL come from the germline V gene (reference sequence). The ends were cut back, 1 base at V and 3 bases at J, with 12 bases in the middle. In nucleotides, the CDR3 is TGTGCCAGCAGCCAAGGGCTGGGGGGGGACTATGGCTACACCTTC. It codes for CASSQGLGGDYGYTF.

The chain employs TRBV5-4 and TRBJ1-2, with TRBD1 matching 8 bases. The germline gives CDR1 SGHNT, CDR2 YYREEE (reference sequence). The CDR3 spans 13 residues. Losses at the gene ends were 4 bases for V and 8 bases for J; bases not matched to a gene: 7. The CDR3 sequence: CASSEDRATGYTF. The CDR3 DNA sequence: TGTGCCAGCAGCGAGGACAGGGCGACGGGCTACACCTTC.

The chain combines TRBV7-9 with TRBJ2-2; 7 nucleotides align to TRBD1. Losses at the gene ends were 4 bases for V and 3 bases for J; bases not matched to a gene: 11. The CDR3 is made up of 17 amino acids. Germline V gene lookup returns CDR1 SEHNR and CDR2 FQNEAQ (reference sequence). The CDR3 sequence: CASSSWRITGDTGELFF. The CDR3 coding sequence is TGTGCCAGCAGCTCCTGGAGGATTACAGGGGACACCGGGGAGCTGTTTTTT.

This clone came up many times. The V call is TRBV6-1, the J call TRBJ1-2, with 8 positions matching TRBD1. The CDR3 extends over 14 amino acids. V lost 3 bases and J lost 6; bases outside the gene matches: 6. Germline V gene data show CDR1 as MNHNS and CDR2 as SASEGT. DNA for the CDR3: TGTGCCAGCAGTGAGCCCGGACAGGGCGATGGCTACACCTTC. Residues: CASSEPGQGDGYTF.

This sequence joins TRBV3-1 (or the pseudogene TRBV3-2) and TRBJ1-2, with D perhaps TRBD1 (5 bases). The CDR3 covers 14 residues. V shed 4 bases and J shed 6 bases, with 15 bases lying between them. The germline V gene has CDR1 LGHDT and CDR2 YNNKEL (reference sequence). CDR3 sequence reads: CASSRPGTWNGYTF. CDR3 in DNA: TGTGCCAGCAGCCGACCCGGGACTTGGAATGGCTACACCTTC.

The J gene is TRBJ2-5, the V gene TRBV7-9; TRBD1 is a possible D gene (6 bases). Deletions cut 3 bases from V and 5 bases from J, with 10 bases between. The germline V gene encodes CDR1 SEHNR and CDR2 FQNEAQ (reference sequence). The CDR3 is made up of 13 amino acids. The CDR3 here is CASSLGAFETQYF. The CDR3 bases are TGTGCCAGCAGCTTGGGGGCATTCGAGACCCAGTACTTC.

This clone was recorded a few times. The chain is built from TRBV16 and TRBJ1-6; 8 bases align to TRBD1. Germline V gives CDR1 KGHSY, CDR2 FQNENV. This CDR3 is 15 amino acids long. Trimming at V came to 4 bases and at J to 6 bases, leaving 5 bases not matched to a gene. The CDR3 DNA reads as TGTGCCAGCAGCCCACAAACAGGGGGTAATTCACCCCTCCACTTT. Translation: CASSPQTGGNSPLHF.

This chain joins TRBV7-9 and TRBJ2-7; no reliable D call. The CDR3 loop spans 12 amino acids. The V end was cut by 4 bases, the J end by 2 bases, with 6 bases between. The germline CDR1 and CDR2 sequences are SEHNR and FQNEAQ (reference sequence). The CDR3 loop reads CASSSRAYEQYF. CDR3 DNA: TGTGCCAGCAGCTCCCGGGCCTACGAGCAGTACTTC.

The chain joins TRBV12-3 or TRBV12-4 to TRBJ1-1, with D hard to call. V was cut by 7 bases and J by 5 bases, with 11 bases left in between. The CDR3 is 12 residues long. CDR3 coding DNA: TGTGCCAGCAATACCCCGGGGACTGAAGCTTTCTTT. It encodes CASNTPGTEAFF.